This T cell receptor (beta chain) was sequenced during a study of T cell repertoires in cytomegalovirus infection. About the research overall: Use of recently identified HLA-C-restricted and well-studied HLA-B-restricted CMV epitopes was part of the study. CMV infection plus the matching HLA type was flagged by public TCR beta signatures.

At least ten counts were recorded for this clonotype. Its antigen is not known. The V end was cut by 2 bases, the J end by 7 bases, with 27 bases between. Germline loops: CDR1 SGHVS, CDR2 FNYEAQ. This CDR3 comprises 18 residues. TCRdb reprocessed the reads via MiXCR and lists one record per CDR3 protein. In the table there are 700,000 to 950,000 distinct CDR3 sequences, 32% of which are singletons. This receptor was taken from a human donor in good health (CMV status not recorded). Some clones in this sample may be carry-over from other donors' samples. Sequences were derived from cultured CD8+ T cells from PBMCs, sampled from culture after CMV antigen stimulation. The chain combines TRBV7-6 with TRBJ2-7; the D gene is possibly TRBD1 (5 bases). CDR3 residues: CASSLFPSSPTAPGEQYF. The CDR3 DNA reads TGTGCCAGCAGCTTATTCCCCAGCAGCCCGACAGCGCCCGGAGAGCAGTACTTC.